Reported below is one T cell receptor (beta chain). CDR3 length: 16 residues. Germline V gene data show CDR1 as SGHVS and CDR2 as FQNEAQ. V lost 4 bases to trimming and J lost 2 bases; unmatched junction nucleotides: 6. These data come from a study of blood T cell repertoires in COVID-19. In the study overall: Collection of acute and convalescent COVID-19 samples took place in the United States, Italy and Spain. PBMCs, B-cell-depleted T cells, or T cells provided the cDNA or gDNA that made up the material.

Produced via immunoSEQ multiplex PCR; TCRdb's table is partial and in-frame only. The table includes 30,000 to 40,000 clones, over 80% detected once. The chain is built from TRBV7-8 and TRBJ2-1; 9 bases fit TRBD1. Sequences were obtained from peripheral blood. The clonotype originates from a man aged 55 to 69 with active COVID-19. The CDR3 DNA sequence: TGTGCCAGCAGCTCTAACAGGGGGCTAACCTACAATGAGCAGTTCTTC. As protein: CASSSNRGLTYNEQFF.